This T cell receptor (beta chain) was sequenced during a study of shared clonotypes between healthy human individuals. Sequencing was performed with immunoSEQ multiplex PCR; in TCRdb, only in-frame clones are kept and a portion is missing. The data hold 2,500,000 or so clones, with approximately 94% observed a single time. Germline CDR1 reads LNHDA; CDR2 reads SQIVND (reference sequence). The CDR3 loop spans 16 amino acids. The J segment lost 0 bases and the V segment lost 5 bases, leaving 9 bases of the junction unmatched. The rearrangement joins TRBV19 to TRBJ1-1; 7 bases are a match to TRBD1. Sequencing input: naive CD4+ T cells from PBMCs. Noted subset: CD45RA+ positively selected. The sequence was collected from a man younger than 35 in good health. Some clones in this sample may be carry-over from other donors' samples. The CDR3 region has the DNA TGTGCCAGTAGTTCGGGACAGAGATTGATGAACACTGAAGCTTTCTTT. Translation: CASSSGQRLMNTEAFF.